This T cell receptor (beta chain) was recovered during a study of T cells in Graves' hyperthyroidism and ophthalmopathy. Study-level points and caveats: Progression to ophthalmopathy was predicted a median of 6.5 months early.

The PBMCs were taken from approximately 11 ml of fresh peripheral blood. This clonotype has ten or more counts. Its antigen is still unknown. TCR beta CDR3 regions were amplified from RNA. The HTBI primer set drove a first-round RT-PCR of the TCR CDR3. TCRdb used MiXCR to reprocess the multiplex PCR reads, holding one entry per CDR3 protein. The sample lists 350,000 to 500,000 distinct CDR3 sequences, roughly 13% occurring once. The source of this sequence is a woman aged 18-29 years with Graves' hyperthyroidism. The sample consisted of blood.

CDR3: CASSPGPAFYNEQFF. The CDR3 nucleotides are TGTGCCAGCAGCCCCGGACCCGCCTTCTACAATGAGCAGTTCTTC. The chain carries TRBV11-2 and TRBJ2-1; D not certain. The CDR3 is made up of 15 amino acids. Germline lookup yields CDR1 SGHAT and CDR2 FQNNGV. V was clipped by 5 bases and J by 3 bases, with 14 bases between them.